Listed here are 32 T cell receptor beta chains from one sample, sequenced in a study of shared clonotypes between healthy human individuals. Assay used: immunoSEQ multiplex PCR; TCRdb lists only in-frame clones, some missing. This sample carries about 1 million clones, 65% to 80% of them seen once, and the ten largest clones take 1.4%. The material sequenced was memory CD4+ T cells sorted from blood. As to subset: CD45RA-negative fraction. The receptors were gathered from a man between 18 and 29 years old in good health.

This rearrangement joins TRBV7-8 to TRBJ2-7, with D possibly TRBD1 on 5 matching bases. This CDR3 contains 15 residues. In germline, CDR1 is SGHVS, CDR2 FQNEAQ. With 1 base removed from V and 2 bases from J, the gap between germline ends came to 12 bases. DNA of the CDR3: TGTGCCAGCAGCTTAGTGGCAGGGTGGACCTACGAGCAGTACTTC. Protein: CASSLVAGWTYEQYF.

This chain uses TRBV7-9 with TRBJ2-5, with TRBD1 matching 8 bases. The germline V gene encodes CDR1 SEHNR and CDR2 FQNEAQ (reference sequence). This CDR3 contains 15 residues. V was clipped by 5 bases and J by 5 bases; unmatched bases: 10. CDR3 sequence reads: CASSPGQGSGETQYF. The CDR3 coding sequence is TGTGCCAGCAGCCCCGGACAGGGCTCGGGGGAGACCCAGTACTTC.

The genes are TRBV7-8 and TRBJ2-3; 7 bases map to TRBD2. The V gene end was trimmed by 5 bases and the J gene end by 2 bases; junction bases not matched to a gene: 13. This CDR3 is 17 amino acids long. Germline CDR1 is SGHVS and CDR2 is FQNEAQ. CDR3 loop: CASSLAPGGSHTDTQYF. The DNA for the CDR3 is TGTGCCAGCAGCCTCGCCCCGGGCGGGAGCCACACAGATACGCAGTATTTT. Combining the CDR3 with reference TRBV7-8 and TRBJ2-3 gives the whole variable domain GAGVSQSPRYKVAKRGQDVALRCDPISGHVSLFWYQQALGQGPEFLTYFQNEAQLDKSGLPSDRFFAERPEGSVSTLKIQRTQQEDSAVYLCASSLAPGGSHTDTQYFGPGTRLTVL.

The chain employs TRBV14 and TRBJ2-1; no firm D call. The germline V and J ends were trimmed by 0 bases and 10 bases, with 10 bases remaining between them. Germline V gene data show CDR1 as SGHDN and CDR2 as FVKESK. The CDR3 runs to 13 residues. The CDR3 DNA reads TGTGCCAGCAGCCAAGATCCAGGCCAAGAGCAGTTCTTC. Translating it yields CASSQDPGQEQFF.

This clone appeared a few times. The CDR3 nucleotides are TGTGCCAGCAGCGTGCGACGGGAGAACACTGAAGCTTTCTTT. This encodes CASSVRRENTEAFF. This chain links TRBV9 with TRBJ1-1; no firm D call. The CDR3 is 14 amino acids. CDR1 and CDR2 from the germline V gene are SGDLS and YYNGEE. Trimming stripped 2 bases from V and 1 base from J, with 9 bases between.

V gene TRBV5-6 combines with J gene TRBJ1-2; D is ambiguous. V lost 4 bases to trimming and J lost 5 bases, with 12 bases between them. Germline CDR1 and CDR2: SGHDT and YYEEEE. This CDR3 is built from 13 residues. The CDR3 coding sequence is TGTGCCAGCAGCGTGGGTGGGGAGTATGGCTACACCTTC. Amino acid sequence: CASSVGGEYGYTF. Using reference TRBV5-6 and TRBJ1-2 for the parts outside the CDR3, the full variable domain is DAGVTQSPTHLIKTRGQQVTLRCSPKSGHDTVSWYQQALGQGPQFIFQYYEEEERQRGNFPDRFSGHQFPNYSSELNVNALLLGDSALYLCASSVGGEYGYTFGSGTRLTVV.

This clone was observed a handful of times. This sequence joins TRBV7-2 and TRBJ2-3; 10 bases align to TRBD2. V trimming: 1 base; J trimming: 1 base; junction bases outside the gene matches: 2. Looked up from germline, CDR1 is SGHTA and CDR2 is FQGNSA. The CDR3 is made up of 16 amino acids. As DNA, the CDR3 is TGTGCCAGCAGCTTAGTGGGGACTAGCGGCACAGATACGCAGTATTTT. Its protein product is CASSLVGTSGTDTQYF.

The chain is built from TRBV5-1 and TRBJ1-4, with 7 bases fitting TRBD1. With V trimmed by 4 bases and J by 0 bases, 12 bases remained unmatched. CDR3 length: 18 amino acids. Germline-derived CDR1 and CDR2 are SGHRS and YFSETQ. CDR3 sequence: CASSPGGQTMATNEKLFF. CDR3 nucleotides: TGCGCCAGCAGCCCCGGGGGACAGACTATGGCAACTAATGAAAAACTGTTTTTT.

The V call is TRBV5-1, the J call TRBJ1-2, with 7 bases that match TRBD1. Germline CDR1 is SGHRS and CDR2 is YFSETQ. Trimming cost V 0 bases and J 1 base; bases outside gene matches: 12. This CDR3 spans 18 amino acids. The chain's CDR3 is CASSLDRGDPVFNYGYTF. In nucleotides, the CDR3 is TGCGCCAGCAGCTTGGACAGGGGAGACCCCGTATTTAACTATGGCTACACCTTC.

This rearrangement joins TRBV5-4 to TRBJ1-4; D perhaps matches TRBD1 (5 bases). The CDR3 consists of 15 residues. V shed 4 bases and J shed 2 bases, with 12 bases lying between them. Germline V CDR1 and CDR2: SGHNT, YYREEE (reference sequence). CDR3 residues: CASSDPRDTNEKLFF. The CDR3 DNA reads as TGTGCCAGCAGCGATCCCAGGGATACTAATGAAAAACTGTTTTTT. Complete variable domain (other parts from reference TRBV5-4 and TRBJ1-4): ETGVTQSPTHLIKTRGQQVTLRCSSQSGHNTVSWYQQALGQGPQFIFQYYREEENGRGNFPPRFSGLQFPNYSSELNVNALELDDSALYLCASSDPRDTNEKLFFGSGTQLSVL.

This chain links TRBV30 with TRBJ1-5, with 9 bases fitting TRBD1. CDR1 and CDR2 from the germline V gene are GTSNPN and SVGIG (reference sequence). V dropped 6 bases and J dropped 10; count of bases not matched to a gene: 13. The CDR3 covers 14 residues. As DNA, the CDR3 is TGTGCCTGCGATCAGCCGGGACAGGGCAATCCCCAGCATTTT. It is translated as CACDQPGQGNPQHF.

The rearrangement joins TRBV28 to TRBJ2-4; D might be TRBD1 or TRBD2, each matching 5 bases. CDR3 length equals 16 residues. Trimming cost V 3 bases and J 3 bases, with 15 bases left between them. The germline gives CDR1 MDHEN, CDR2 SYDVKM. The CDR3 DNA follows: TGTGCCAGCAGTTTGGTGTCGAAGGGGAGCAAAAACATTCAGTACTTC. Translation gives CASSLVSKGSKNIQYF. Supplemented by reference TRBV28 and TRBJ2-4, the full variable domain reads DVKVTQSSRYLVKRTGEKVFLECVQDMDHENMFWYRQDPGLGLRLIYFSYDVKMKEKGDIPEGYSVSREKKERFSLILESASTNQTSMYLCASSLVSKGSKNIQYFGAGTRLSVL.

V and J are TRBV5-4 and TRBJ1-2; D unresolved. The CDR3 runs to 14 residues. The germline CDR1 and CDR2 sequences are SGHNT and YYREEE (reference sequence). V shed 2 bases and J shed 0 bases, with 8 bases lying between them. CDR3 nucleotides: TGTGCCAGCAGCTTCACGGAAGCTAACTATGGCTACACCTTC. It specifies CASSFTEANYGYTF.

The genes are TRBV11-1 and TRBJ1-6; possibly TRBD1 for D (5 bases). V lost 4 bases and J lost 1, with 8 bases in between. Germline CDR1 is SGHAT and CDR2 is FQDESV (reference sequence). The CDR3 is made up of 15 amino acids. DNA for the CDR3: TGTGCCAGCAGCTCAGACAGATCCTATAATTCACCCCTCCACTTT. Protein: CASSSDRSYNSPLHF.

As to this clone: The same CDR3 also results from other DNA sequences found in this sample. This sequence joins TRBV5-5 and TRBJ2-5; D is tentatively TRBD1 or TRBD2 (5 bases each). Trimming removed 3 bases at V and 1 base at J, with 7 bases between. This CDR3 is built from 13 residues. CDR1 is SGHKS, CDR2 YYEKEE, per germline (reference sequence). The CDR3 coding sequence is TGTGCCAGCAGCTCGGGACCCCAAGAGACCCAGTACTTC. It is translated as CASSSGPQETQYF.

CDR3 sequence reads: CASSLLGTATDTQYF. Here the CDR3 DNA reads TGTGCCAGCAGCCTTCTAGGGACAGCCACAGATACGCAGTATTTT. V usage is TRBV7-2 and J usage is TRBJ2-3; TRBD1 matches 7 bases. Unmatched junction bases numbered 7, after V lost 5 bases and J lost 2 bases. The germline V gene has CDR1 SGHTA and CDR2 FQGNSA. The CDR3 has 15 residues.

This clone was found once. This sequence joins TRBV6-1 and TRBJ2-1, with 7 positions matching TRBD1. The junction had 4 bases not matched to a gene; V was cut back by 8 bases and J by 0 bases. Germline CDR1 and CDR2: MNHNS and SASEGT. This CDR3 has 14 residues. CDR3 amino acids: CASLRDSSYNEQFF. CDR3 DNA sequence: TGTGCCAGCCTCCGGGACAGCTCCTACAATGAGCAGTTCTTC.

The chain links TRBV7-9 to TRBJ2-5; 15 bases are shared with TRBD2. V was clipped by 4 bases and J by 5 bases; unmatched bases: 8. The CDR3 extends over 17 amino acids. Germline CDR1 is SEHNR and CDR2 is FQNEAQ (reference sequence). The CDR3 loop reads CASSSGLAGGRSETQYF. CDR3 sequence (DNA): TGTGCCAGCAGCTCAGGACTAGCGGGAGGGCGGTCGGAGACCCAGTACTTC.

This chain links TRBV30 with TRBJ1-6; possibly TRBD1 for D (5 bases). Trimming shortened V by 2 bases and J by 8 bases, and 22 bases separated the two germline ends. Per germline, CDR1 GTSNPN and CDR2 SVGIG (reference sequence). The CDR3 consists of 17 residues. CDR3 in amino acids: CAWSPSGAIRDYSPLHF. In DNA, the CDR3 is TGTGCCTGGAGTCCCTCCGGGGCAATCAGGGATTATTCACCCCTCCACTTT.

V is TRBV2 and J is TRBJ2-2, with 7 positions matching TRBD1. The V and J ends lost 8 bases and 0 bases, in that order; junction bases with no gene match: 6. The CDR3 sequence is 15 residues long. Germline V lookup: CDR1 SNHLY, CDR2 FYNNEI. The CDR3 is CASGRQGSNTGELFF. The CDR3 nucleotides are TGTGCCAGCGGCAGACAGGGCTCGAACACCGGGGAGCTGTTTTTT.

V is TRBV19 and J is TRBJ2-7; tentatively, D is TRBD2 (6 bases). The CDR3 totals 11 residues. V gave up 2 bases and J gave up 7 bases, with 6 bases separating them. Germline assignment: CDR1 LNHDA and CDR2 SQIVND (reference sequence). Here the CDR3 DNA reads TGTGCCAGTAGTATAAGCGGGGAGCAGTACTTC. The encoded protein is CASSISGEQYF.

This chain joins TRBV19 and TRBJ2-5; 12 bases line up with TRBD1. Germline-derived CDR1 and CDR2 are LNHDA and SQIVND (reference sequence). The V gene end was trimmed by 7 bases and the J gene end by 5 bases; junction bases not matched to a gene: 8. The CDR3 has 15 residues. CDR3 nucleotides: TGTGCCAGTAAAGGGACAGGGGGCGTGCGGGAGACCCAGTACTTC. It translates to CASKGTGGVRETQYF.

The chain joins TRBV4-3 to TRBJ2-5; D is undetermined. CDR3 length: 13 residues. In germline, CDR1 is LGHNA, CDR2 YSLEER. V gave up 5 bases and J gave up 4 bases, with 11 bases separating them. In DNA, the CDR3 is TGCGCCAGCAGCGTCCAAGTAACAGAGACCCAGTACTTC. It is translated as CASSVQVTETQYF.

There are a few counts of this clone. The rearrangement uses TRBV30 and TRBJ2-5, with 8 positions matching TRBD2. CDR1 is GTSNPN and CDR2 is SVGIG in the germline V gene (reference sequence). J was trimmed by 3 bases and V by 5 bases; bases with no gene match: 8. This CDR3 has 14 amino acids. In nucleotides, the CDR3 is TGTGCCTGGGGCCACGGGAGGGCCAAAGAGACCCAGTACTTC. Translating it yields CAWGHGRAKETQYF.

The table lists this clone with a few counts. The chain employs TRBV6-5 and TRBJ1-2; TRBD1 might be the D (6 bases). Trimming removed 8 bases from V and 3 bases from J, with 16 bases in between. The CDR3 totals 14 residues. Germline V lookup: CDR1 MNHEY, CDR2 SVGAGI. The CDR3 DNA sequence: TGTGCCAGCCGCTCCGGGGGCGCCTACTATGGCTACACCTTC. It specifies CASRSGGAYYGYTF.

As concerns this clone: This may be a read error, as it is one base from a much larger clone. V and J are TRBV5-1 and TRBJ2-1, with 8 bases aligning to TRBD1. Germline lookup yields CDR1 SGHRS and CDR2 YFSETQ. Trimming cost V 0 bases and J 5 bases; bases outside gene matches: 1. The CDR3 is made up of 14 amino acids. Written as DNA, the CDR3 is TGCGCCAGCAGCTTGGGGACAGGGAACAATGAGCAGTTCTTC. This translates into CASSLGTGNNEQFF.

The chain is built from TRBV27 and TRBJ1-2; no firm D call. V was clipped by 2 bases and J by 3 bases, with 10 bases between them. The CDR3 runs 14 residues. Germline assignment: CDR1 MNHEY and CDR2 SMNVEV (reference sequence). The chain's CDR3 is CASSLGWGYYGYTF. The CDR3 DNA reads as TGTGCCAGCAGTTTAGGTTGGGGTTACTATGGCTACACCTTC.

This clone was recorded only once. The chain employs TRBV30 and TRBJ2-3; D possibly corresponds to TRBD2 (5 bases). Per the germline V gene, CDR1 is GTSNPN and CDR2 is SVGIG (reference sequence). The CDR3 is 16 amino acids. Trimming took off 4 bases at V and 5 bases at J, with 22 bases between the two ends. This chain's CDR3 is CAWTRGSYTLVDTQYF. CDR3 DNA: TGTGCCTGGACCCGCGGGTCATATACTTTGGTAGATACGCAGTATTTT.

This chain links TRBV30 with TRBJ2-3, with D uncertain. The germline CDR1 and CDR2 sequences are GTSNPN and SVGIG (reference sequence). The CDR3 length is 12 residues. V was shortened by 3 bases and J by 11 bases, with 15 bases between the two germline ends. The CDR3 loop is CAWRIQSDKQYF. Here the CDR3 DNA reads TGTGCCTGGAGGATTCAGTCTGACAAGCAGTATTTT.

This chain joins TRBV5-6 and TRBJ1-4; D is perhaps TRBD1 (5 bases). The germline V and J ends were trimmed by 0 bases and 4 bases, with 13 bases remaining between them. The CDR3 spans 16 residues. The germline CDR1 and CDR2 sequences are SGHDT and YYEEEE. CDR3 nucleotide sequence: TGTGCCAGCAGCTTGGGGCAGGGCAAGCGTAATGAAAAACTGTTTTTT. Amino acid sequence: CASSLGQGKRNEKLFF.

The V call is TRBV2, the J call TRBJ2-3; 7 positions agree with TRBD1. With 5 bases clipped from V and 6 bases from J, the junction kept 14 bases outside the gene matches. CDR3 size: 16 residues. Germline loops: CDR1 SNHLY, CDR2 FYNNEI. CDR3 amino acids: CASSQVDRVIKDTQYF. The CDR3 region has the DNA TGTGCCAGCAGTCAAGTTGACAGGGTTATTAAGGATACGCAGTATTTT.

The J gene is TRBJ1-4, the V gene TRBV5-1, with D possibly matching TRBD1 (6 bases). CDR1 SGHRS and CDR2 YFSETQ come from the germline V gene. The CDR3 contains 16 residues. V lost 1 base and J 6 bases, leaving 16 bases between the germline ends. The CDR3 is CASSLNPQGGDEKLFF. Here the CDR3 DNA reads TGCGCCAGCAGCTTGAATCCACAGGGAGGGGATGAAAAACTGTTTTTT.